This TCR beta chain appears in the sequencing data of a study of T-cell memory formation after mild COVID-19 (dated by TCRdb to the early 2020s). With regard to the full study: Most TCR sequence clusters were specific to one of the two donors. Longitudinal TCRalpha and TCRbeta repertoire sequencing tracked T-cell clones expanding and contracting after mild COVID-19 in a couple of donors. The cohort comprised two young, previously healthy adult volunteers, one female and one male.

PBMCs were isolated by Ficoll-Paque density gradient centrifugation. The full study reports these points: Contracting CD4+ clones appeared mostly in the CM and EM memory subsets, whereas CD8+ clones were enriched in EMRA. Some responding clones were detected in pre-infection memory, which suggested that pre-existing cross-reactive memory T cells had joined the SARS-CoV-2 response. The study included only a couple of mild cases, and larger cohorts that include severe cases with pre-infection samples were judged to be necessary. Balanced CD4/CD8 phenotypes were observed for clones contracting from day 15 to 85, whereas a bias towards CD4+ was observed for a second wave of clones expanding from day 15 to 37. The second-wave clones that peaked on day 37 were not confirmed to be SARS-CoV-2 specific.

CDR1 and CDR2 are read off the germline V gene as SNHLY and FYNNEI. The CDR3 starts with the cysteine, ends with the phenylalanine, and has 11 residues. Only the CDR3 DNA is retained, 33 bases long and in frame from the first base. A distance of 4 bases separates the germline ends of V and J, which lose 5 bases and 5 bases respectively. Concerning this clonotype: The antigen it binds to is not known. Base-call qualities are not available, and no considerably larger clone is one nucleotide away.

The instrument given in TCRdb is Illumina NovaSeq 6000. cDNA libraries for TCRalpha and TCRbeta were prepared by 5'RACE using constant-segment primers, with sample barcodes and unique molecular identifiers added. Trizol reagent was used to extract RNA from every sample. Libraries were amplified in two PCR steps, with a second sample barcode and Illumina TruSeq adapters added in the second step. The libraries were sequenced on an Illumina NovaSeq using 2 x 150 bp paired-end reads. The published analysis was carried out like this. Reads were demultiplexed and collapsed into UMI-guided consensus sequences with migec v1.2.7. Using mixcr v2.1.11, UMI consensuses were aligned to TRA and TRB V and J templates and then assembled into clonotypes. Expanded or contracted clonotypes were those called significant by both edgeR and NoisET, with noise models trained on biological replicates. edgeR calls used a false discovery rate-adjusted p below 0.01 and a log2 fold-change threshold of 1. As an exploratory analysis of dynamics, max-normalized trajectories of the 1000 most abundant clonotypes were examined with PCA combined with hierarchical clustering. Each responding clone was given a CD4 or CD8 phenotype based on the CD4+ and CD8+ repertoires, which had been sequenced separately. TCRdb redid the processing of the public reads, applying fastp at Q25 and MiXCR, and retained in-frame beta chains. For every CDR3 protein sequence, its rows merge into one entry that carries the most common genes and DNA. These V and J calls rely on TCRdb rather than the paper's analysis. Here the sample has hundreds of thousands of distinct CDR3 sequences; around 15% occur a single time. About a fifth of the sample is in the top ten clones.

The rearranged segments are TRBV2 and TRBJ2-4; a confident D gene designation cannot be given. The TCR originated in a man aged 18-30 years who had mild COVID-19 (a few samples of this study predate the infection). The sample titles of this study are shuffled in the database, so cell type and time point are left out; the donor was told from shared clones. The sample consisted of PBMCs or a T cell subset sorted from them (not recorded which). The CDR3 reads CASSPENIQYF. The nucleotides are TGTGCCAGCAGTCCAGAAAACATTCAGTACTTC.